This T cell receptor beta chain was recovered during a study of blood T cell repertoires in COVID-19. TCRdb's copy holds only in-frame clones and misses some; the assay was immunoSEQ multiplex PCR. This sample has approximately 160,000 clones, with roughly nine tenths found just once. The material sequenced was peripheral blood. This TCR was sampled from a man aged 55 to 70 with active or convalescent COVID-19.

The CDR3 here is CASSNRDSEPNSPLHF. CDR3 sequence (DNA): TGTGCCAGTAGTAACCGGGACAGCGAGCCTAATTCACCCCTCCACTTT. The chain is built from TRBV19 and TRBJ1-6, with 7 nucleotides matching TRBD1. After removal of 4 bases from V and 6 bases from J, the junction contained 9 bases not matched to a gene. The CDR3 consists of 16 residues. Per the germline V gene, CDR1 is LNHDA and CDR2 is SQIVND (reference sequence). Drawing the rest from reference TRBV19 and TRBJ1-6, the complete variable domain is DGGITQSPKYLFRKEGQNVTLSCEQNLNHDAMYWYRQDPGQGLRLIYYSQIVNDFQKGDIAEGYSVSREKKESFPLTVTSAQKNPTAFYLCASSNRDSEPNSPLHFGNGTRLTVT.